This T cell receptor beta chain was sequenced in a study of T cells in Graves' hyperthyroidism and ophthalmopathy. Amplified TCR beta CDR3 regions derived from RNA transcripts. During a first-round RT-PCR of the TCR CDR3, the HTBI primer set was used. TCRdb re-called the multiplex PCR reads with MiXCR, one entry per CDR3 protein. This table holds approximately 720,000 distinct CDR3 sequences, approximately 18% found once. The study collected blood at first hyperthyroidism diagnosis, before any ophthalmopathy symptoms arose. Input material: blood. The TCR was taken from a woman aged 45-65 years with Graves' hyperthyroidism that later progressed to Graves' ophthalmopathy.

The CDR3 loop is CASSLLAGASYEQYF. For the CDR3, the DNA is TGTGCCAGCAGCTTATTGGCAGGGGCCTCCTACGAGCAGTACTTC. V usage is TRBV7-9 and J usage is TRBJ2-7; tentatively, D is TRBD1 (6 bases). From germline, CDR1 is SEHNR and CDR2 FQNEAQ (reference sequence). The CDR3 runs to 15 residues. V was pared by 2 bases and J by 0 bases, with 11 bases between.